This T cell receptor beta chain emerged from a study of T cells in Graves' hyperthyroidism and ophthalmopathy. In this sample, this clonotype turned up a few times. Its antigen is unknown. The study's findings and limits: Also found in blood were most expanded thyroid clonotypes above 0.001. Ophthalmopathy was distinguished from stable hyperthyroidism by 13 V-J signatures.

Amplified regions were TCR beta CDR3 sequences from RNA transcripts. A set of HTBI primers served as the primers for a first-round RT-PCR of the TCR CDR3. TCRdb re-analysed the multiplex PCR reads in MiXCR, keeping a single row per CDR3 protein. Found here are hundreds of thousands of distinct CDR3 sequences, roughly 32% of them singletons; the top ten hold approximately 31%. In germline, CDR1 is SGHTA, CDR2 FQGTGA. The CDR3 is 15 amino acids. Trimming removed 1 base at V and 3 bases at J, with 13 bases between. Lactation, pregnancy, other autoimmune disease or uncontrolled infection led to exclusion of patients. On the basis of clinical symptoms, serum thyroxine and TRAb, thyroid ultrasound and orbital computed tomography, diagnoses were made.

The source of this sequence is a woman between 40 and 50 years old with Graves' hyperthyroidism. Sequencing used blood. V gene TRBV7-3 combines with J gene TRBJ2-7; D is possibly TRBD1 (5 bases). CDR3 coding DNA: TGTGCCAGCAGCTTAAGGGCAGGGAAGGACTACGAGCAGTACTTC. Its translation: CASSLRAGKDYEQYF.